These 8 T cell receptor beta chains came from one sample sequenced in a study of cytomegalovirus exposure and HLA in healthy donors. PCR was performed using 60 Vbeta and 13 Jbeta primers. Data came from immunoSEQ multiplex PCR; TCRdb stores just in-frame clones and leaves some out. The sample has around 180,000 clones; roughly 85% are singletons. The sequenced sample was PBMCs. These receptor sequences come from a boy between 2 and 10 years old in good health and CMV-seronegative.

The CDR3 nucleotides are TGTGCCAGCAGGGCGGACAGGACACGCAATCAGCCCCAGCATTTT. It codes for CASRADRTRNQPQHF. J is TRBJ1-5 and V is TRBV2, with 7 bases lining up with TRBD1. V lost 6 bases and J lost 2; bases outside the gene matches: 7. Per the germline V gene, CDR1 is SNHLY and CDR2 is FYNNEI. The CDR3 has 15 residues.

V gene TRBV6-6 combines with J gene TRBJ2-1; D may be TRBD2 (6 bases). This CDR3 is built from 14 residues. The V gene's germline CDR1 is MNHNY and CDR2 SVGAGI (reference sequence). V shed 7 bases and J shed 9 bases, with 19 bases lying between them. In DNA, the CDR3 is TGTGCCAGCACCCCGGACATGACTAGGACTGAGCAGTTCTTC. Its protein is CASTPDMTRTEQFF.

The CDR3 DNA sequence: TGTGCCAGCTCACCACGGCGACTAGCGGGGGGGCAAGAGACCCAGTACTTC. Its protein is CASSPRRLAGGQETQYF. The rearrangement uses TRBV18 and TRBJ2-5; 14 nucleotides align to TRBD2. Germline CDR1 reads KGHSH; CDR2 reads LQKENI. This CDR3 comprises 17 residues. Trimming cost V 1 base and J 2 bases; bases outside gene matches: 3.

The chain recombines TRBV5-5 with TRBJ2-5; D ambiguous. The CDR3 runs to 12 residues. Germline values: CDR1 SGHKS, CDR2 YYEKEE (reference sequence). Between the trimmed V and J ends, which lost 4 bases and 5 bases, there was a span of 9 bases. Here the CDR3 reads CASSLPLETQYF. DNA for the CDR3: TGTGCCAGCAGCCTACCCCTGGAGACCCAGTACTTC.

This clone has a single count. V is TRBV28 and J is TRBJ1-2, with 7 bases aligning to TRBD1. This CDR3 is 13 amino acids long. Germline V gene sequence: CDR1 MDHEN, CDR2 SYDVKM. V shed 3 bases, J shed 8 bases, and the junction held 6 bases outside the gene matches. DNA for the CDR3: TGTGCCAGCAGTTTGGAGGGGGCCGGCGGCTACACCTTC. Its translation: CASSLEGAGGYTF.

The chain couples TRBV2 to TRBJ2-5; D unclear. This CDR3 has 12 residues. V was clipped by 7 bases and J by 4 bases, with 10 bases between them. Looked up from germline, CDR1 is SNHLY and CDR2 is FYNNEI. The chain's CDR3 is CASTPSRETQYF. For the CDR3, the DNA is TGTGCCAGCACCCCTTCGAGAGAGACCCAGTACTTC.

The chain recombines TRBV6-5 with TRBJ2-3; D assignment may be TRBD1 or TRBD2 (5 bases each). Deletions cut 10 bases from V and 0 bases from J, with 11 bases between. Germline CDR1 and CDR2: MNHEY and SVGAGI. The CDR3 runs to 13 residues. The CDR3 DNA sequence: TGTGCCACCAGGGAGATTAGCACAGATACGCAGTATTTT. Residues: CATREISTDTQYF.

V gene TRBV28 combines with J gene TRBJ2-7; 8 bases match TRBD1. This CDR3 is built from 16 residues. Germline V gene sequence: CDR1 MDHEN, CDR2 SYDVKM. The junction had 15 bases not matched to a gene; V was cut back by 8 bases and J by 3 bases. The CDR3, as DNA: TGTGCCAGCGGCCTGACTGACAGGGGAATAATCTACGAGCAGTACTTC. It yields the protein CASGLTDRGIIYEQYF.